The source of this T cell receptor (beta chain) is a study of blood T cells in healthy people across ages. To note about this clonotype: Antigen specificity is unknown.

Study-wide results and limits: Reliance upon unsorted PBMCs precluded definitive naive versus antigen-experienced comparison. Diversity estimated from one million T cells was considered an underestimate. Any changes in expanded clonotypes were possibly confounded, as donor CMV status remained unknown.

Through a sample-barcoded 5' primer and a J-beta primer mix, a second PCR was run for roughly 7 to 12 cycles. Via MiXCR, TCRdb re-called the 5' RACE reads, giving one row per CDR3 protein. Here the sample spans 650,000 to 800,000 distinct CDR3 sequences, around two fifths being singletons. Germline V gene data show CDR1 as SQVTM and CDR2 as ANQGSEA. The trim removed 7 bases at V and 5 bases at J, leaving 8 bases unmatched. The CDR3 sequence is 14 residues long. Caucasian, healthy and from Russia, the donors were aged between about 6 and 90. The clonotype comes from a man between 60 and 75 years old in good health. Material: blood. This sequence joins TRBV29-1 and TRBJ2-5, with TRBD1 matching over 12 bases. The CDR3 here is CSGTGTGGLETQYF. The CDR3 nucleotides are TGCAGCGGCACCGGGACAGGGGGCTTGGAGACCCAGTACTTC.